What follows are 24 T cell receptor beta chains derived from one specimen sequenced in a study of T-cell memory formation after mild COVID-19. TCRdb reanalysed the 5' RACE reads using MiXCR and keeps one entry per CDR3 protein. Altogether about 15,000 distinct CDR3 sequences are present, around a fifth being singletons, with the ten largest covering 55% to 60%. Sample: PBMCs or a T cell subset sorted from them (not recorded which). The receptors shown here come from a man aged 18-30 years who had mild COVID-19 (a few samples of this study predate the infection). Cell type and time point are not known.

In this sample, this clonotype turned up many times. CDR3 region: CASSSNQQAFF. The CDR3 bases are TGTGCCAGCAGCTCGAACCAACAAGCTTTCTTT. V and J are TRBV5-5 and TRBJ1-1; D is unresolved. The V gene's germline CDR1 is SGHKS and CDR2 YYEKEE (reference sequence). This CDR3 is 11 amino acids long. V was clipped by 3 bases and J by 9 bases, with 9 bases between them.

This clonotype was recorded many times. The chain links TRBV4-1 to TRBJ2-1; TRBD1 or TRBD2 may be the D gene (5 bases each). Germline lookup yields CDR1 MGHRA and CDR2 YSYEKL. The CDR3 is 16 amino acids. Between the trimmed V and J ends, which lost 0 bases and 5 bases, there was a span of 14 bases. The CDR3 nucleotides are TGCGCCAGCAGCCAAGAGGGGACCGGGTTAGACAATGAGCAGTTCTTC. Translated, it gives CASSQEGTGLDNEQFF.

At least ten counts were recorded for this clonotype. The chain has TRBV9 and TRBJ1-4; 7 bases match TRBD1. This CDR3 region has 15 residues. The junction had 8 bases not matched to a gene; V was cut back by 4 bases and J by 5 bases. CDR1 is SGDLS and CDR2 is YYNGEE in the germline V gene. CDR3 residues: CASSPRDSRNEKLFF. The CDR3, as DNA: TGTGCCAGCAGCCCCCGGGACAGCAGGAATGAAAAACTGTTTTTT.

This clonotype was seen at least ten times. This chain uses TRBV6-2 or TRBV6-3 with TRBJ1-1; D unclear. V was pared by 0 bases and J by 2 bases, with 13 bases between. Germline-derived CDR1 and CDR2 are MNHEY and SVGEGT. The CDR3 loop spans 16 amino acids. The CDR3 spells CASSYSVGVGNTEAFF. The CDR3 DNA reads TGTGCCAGCAGTTACTCCGTTGGAGTAGGAAACACTGAAGCTTTCTTT.

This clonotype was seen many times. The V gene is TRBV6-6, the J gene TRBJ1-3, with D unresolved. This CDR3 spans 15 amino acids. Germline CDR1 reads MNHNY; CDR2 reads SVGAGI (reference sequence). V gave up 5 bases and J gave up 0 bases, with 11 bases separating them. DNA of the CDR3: TGTGCCAGCAGTCACCCCCTAGTCTCTGGAAACACCATATATTTT. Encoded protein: CASSHPLVSGNTIYF.

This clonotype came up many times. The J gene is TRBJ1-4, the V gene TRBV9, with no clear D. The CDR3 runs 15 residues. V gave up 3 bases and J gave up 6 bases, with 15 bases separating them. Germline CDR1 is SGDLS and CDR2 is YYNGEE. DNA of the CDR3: TGTGCCAGCAGCGCCGTCTGGAATGGGGATGAAAAACTGTTTTTT. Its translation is CASSAVWNGDEKLFF.

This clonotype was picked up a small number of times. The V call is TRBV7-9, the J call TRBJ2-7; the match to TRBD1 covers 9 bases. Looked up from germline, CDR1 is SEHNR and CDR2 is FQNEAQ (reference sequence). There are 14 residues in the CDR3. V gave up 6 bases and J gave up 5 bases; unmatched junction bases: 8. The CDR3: CASSPRTGDDEQYF. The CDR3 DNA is TGTGCCAGCAGTCCAAGGACAGGGGACGACGAGCAGTACTTC.

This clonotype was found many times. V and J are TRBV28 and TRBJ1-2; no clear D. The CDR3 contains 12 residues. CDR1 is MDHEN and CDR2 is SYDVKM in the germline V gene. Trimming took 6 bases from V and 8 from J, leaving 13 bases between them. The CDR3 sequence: CASSVGPRGYTF. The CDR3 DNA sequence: TGTGCCAGCAGCGTGGGTCCACGGGGCTACACCTTC.

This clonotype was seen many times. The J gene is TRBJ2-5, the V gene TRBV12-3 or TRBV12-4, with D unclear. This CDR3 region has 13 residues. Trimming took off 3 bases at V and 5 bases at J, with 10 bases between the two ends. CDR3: CASSFVGYETQYF. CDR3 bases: TGTGCCAGCAGTTTTGTGGGCTACGAGACCCAGTACTTC.

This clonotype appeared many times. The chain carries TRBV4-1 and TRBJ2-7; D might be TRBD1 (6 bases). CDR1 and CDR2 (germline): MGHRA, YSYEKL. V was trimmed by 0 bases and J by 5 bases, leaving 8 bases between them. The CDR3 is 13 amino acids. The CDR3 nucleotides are TGCGCCAGCAGCCAAGAGGCAGGGGACGAGCAGTACGTC. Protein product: CASSQEAGDEQYV.

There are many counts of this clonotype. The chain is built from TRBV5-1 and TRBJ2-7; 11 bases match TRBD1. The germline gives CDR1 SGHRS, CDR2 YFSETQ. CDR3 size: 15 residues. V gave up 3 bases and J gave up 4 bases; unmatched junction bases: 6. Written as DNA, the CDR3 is TGCGCCAGCAGCTCCACCGGGACAGGGGGTTACGAGCAGTACTTC. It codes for CASSSTGTGGYEQYF.

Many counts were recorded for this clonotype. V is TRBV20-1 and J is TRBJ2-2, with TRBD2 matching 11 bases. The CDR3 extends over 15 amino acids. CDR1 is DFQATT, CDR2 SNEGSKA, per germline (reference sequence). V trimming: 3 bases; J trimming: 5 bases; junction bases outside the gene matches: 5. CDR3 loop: CSASQLAGGTGELFF. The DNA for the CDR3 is TGCAGTGCTAGTCAGCTAGCGGGGGGTACCGGGGAGCTGTTTTTT.

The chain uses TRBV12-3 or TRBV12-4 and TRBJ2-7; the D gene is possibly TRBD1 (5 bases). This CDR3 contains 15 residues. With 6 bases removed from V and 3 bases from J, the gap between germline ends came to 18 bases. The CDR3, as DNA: TGTGCCAGCAGCCCCAGGCAGGGAAGAGTCTACGAGCAGTACTTC. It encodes CASSPRQGRVYEQYF.

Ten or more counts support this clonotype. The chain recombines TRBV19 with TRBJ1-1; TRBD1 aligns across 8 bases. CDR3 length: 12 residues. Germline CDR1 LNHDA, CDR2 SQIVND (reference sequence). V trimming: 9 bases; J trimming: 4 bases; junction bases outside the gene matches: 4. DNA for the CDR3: TGTGCCAGGGACAGGGTGGGCACTGAAGCTTTCTTT. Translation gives CARDRVGTEAFF.

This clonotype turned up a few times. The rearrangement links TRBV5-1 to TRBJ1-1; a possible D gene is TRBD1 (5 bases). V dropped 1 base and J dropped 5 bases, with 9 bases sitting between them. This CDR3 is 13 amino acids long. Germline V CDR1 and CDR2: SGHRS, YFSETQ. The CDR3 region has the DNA TGCGCCAGCAGCTTGTTGTGGGGGACTGAAGCTTTCTTT. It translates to CASSLLWGTEAFF.

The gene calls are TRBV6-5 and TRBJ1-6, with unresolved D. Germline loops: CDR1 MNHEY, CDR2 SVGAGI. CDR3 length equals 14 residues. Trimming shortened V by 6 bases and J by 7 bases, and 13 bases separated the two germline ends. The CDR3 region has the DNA TGTGCCAGCAGGTCACAGTTGCAGAATTCACCCCTCCACTTT. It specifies CASRSQLQNSPLHF.

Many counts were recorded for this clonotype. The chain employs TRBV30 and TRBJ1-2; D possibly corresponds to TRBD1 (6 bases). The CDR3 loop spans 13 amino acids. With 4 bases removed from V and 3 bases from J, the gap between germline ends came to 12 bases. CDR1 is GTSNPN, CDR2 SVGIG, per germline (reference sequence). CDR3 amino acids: CAWNGGQYYGYTF. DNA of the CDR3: TGTGCCTGGAACGGGGGGCAATACTATGGCTACACCTTC.

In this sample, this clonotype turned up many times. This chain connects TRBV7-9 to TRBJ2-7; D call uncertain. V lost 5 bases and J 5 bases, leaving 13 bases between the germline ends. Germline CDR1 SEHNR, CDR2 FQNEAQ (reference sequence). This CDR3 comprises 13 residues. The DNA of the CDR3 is TGTGCCAGCAGCCCGAAAAGACGGCACGAGCAGTACGTC. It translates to CASSPKRRHEQYV.

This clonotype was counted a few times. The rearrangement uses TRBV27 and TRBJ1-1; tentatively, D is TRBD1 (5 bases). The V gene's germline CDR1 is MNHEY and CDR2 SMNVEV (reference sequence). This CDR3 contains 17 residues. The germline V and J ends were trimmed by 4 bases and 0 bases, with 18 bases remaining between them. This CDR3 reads CASSWVPFSGMNTEAFF. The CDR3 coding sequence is TGTGCCAGCAGTTGGGTCCCTTTTTCAGGGATGAACACTGAAGCTTTCTTT.

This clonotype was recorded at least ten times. The CDR3 reads CASRTSSSGGETQYF. The CDR3 DNA reads as TGTGCCAGCAGAACCTCCTCGAGCGGGGGGGAGACCCAGTACTTC. The chain couples TRBV12-3 or TRBV12-4 to TRBJ2-5; TRBD2 aligns across 9 bases. The V and J ends lost 6 bases and 5 bases, in that order; junction bases with no gene match: 10. The CDR3 loop spans 15 amino acids.

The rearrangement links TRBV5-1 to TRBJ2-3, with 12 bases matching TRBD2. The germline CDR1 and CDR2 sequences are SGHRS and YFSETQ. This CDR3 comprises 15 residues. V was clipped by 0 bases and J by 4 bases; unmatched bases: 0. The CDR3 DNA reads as TGCGCCAGCAGCTTGGGGACTAGCGGGGCAGATACGCAGTATTTT. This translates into CASSLGTSGADTQYF.

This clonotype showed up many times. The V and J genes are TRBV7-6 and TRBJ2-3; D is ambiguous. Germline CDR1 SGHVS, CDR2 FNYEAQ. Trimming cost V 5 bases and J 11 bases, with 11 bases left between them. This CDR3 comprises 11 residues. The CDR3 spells CASSRRIVQYF. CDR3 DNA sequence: TGTGCCAGCAGCCGCCGGATCGTGCAGTATTTT.

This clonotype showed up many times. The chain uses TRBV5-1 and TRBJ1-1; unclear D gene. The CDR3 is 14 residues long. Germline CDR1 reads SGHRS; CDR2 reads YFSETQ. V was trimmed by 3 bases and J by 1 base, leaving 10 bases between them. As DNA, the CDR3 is TGCGCCAGCAGCTCTAATTGGAAGAACACTGAAGCTTTCTTT. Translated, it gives CASSSNWKNTEAFF.

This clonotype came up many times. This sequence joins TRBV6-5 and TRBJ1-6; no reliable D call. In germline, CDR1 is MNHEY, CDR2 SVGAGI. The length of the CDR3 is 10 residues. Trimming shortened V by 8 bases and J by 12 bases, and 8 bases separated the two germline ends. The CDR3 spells CASGDGPLHF. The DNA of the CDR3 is TGTGCCAGCGGGGATGGACCCCTCCACTTT.